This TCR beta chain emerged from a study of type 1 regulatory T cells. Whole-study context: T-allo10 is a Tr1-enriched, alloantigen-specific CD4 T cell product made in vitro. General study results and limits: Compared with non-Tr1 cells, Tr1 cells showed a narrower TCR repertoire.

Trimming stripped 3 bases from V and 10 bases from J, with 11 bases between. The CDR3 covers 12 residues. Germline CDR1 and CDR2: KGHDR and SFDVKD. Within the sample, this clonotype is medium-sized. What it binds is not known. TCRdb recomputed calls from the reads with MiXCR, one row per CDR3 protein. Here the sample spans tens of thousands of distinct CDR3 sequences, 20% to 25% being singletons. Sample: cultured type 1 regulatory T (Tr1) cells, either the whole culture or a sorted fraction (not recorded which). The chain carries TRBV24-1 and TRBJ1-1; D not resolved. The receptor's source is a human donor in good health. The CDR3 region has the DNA TGTGCCACCAGTGATGATCATGGACCAGCTTTCTTT. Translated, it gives CATSDDHGPAFF.